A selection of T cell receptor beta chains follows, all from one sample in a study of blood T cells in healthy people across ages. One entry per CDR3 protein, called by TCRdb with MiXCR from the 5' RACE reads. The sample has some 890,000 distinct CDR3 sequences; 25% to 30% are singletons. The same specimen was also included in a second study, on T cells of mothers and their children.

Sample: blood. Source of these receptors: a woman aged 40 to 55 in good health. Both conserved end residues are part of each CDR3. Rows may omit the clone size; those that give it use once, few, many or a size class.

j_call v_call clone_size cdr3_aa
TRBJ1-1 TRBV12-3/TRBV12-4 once CASSLERSLNTEAFF
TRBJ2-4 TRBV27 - CASRRCRRAKNIQYF
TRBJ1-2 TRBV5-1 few CASTPDRVYGYTF
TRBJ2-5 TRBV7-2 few CASSLSGGRQETQYF
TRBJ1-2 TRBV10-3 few CAATTGEGVNGYTF
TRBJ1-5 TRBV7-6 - CASSLDAGGTGNQPQHF
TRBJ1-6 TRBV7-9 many CASSPDRANSPLHF
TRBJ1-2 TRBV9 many CASSEAAWIQGYTF
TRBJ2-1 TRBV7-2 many CASRREAVDEQFF
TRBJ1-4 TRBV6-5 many CASSYSNRGYEKLFF
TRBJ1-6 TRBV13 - CASSLGGQLSEAPLHF
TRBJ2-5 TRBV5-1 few CASSSDGRSQETQYF
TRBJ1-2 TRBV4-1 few CASSQGLGQGISGYTF
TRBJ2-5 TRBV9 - CANSVAQGETQYF
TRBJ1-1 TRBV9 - CASSPSFGTEAFF
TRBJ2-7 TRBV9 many CASSLSVGQAYEQYF
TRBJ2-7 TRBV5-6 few CASSLVGLNFNSYEQYF
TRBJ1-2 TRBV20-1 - CSALTASIRANYGYTF
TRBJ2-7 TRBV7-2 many CASSLAVGPPYEQYF
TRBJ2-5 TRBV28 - CASSRTAKDQETQYF
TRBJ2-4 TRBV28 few CASSPHSGGGGQYF
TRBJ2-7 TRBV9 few CASSLRQGSIYEQYF
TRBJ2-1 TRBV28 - CASSFWDEQFF
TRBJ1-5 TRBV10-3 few CAINPTGRWVYSNQPQHF
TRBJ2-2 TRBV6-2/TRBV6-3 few CASSTYFWTGGTGELFF